These 19 T cell receptor beta chains came from one sample sequenced in a study of T cells in Graves' hyperthyroidism and ophthalmopathy. Amplification of TCR beta CDR3 regions was performed using RNA transcripts as template. With the HTBI primer set, the TCR CDR3 went through a first round of RT-PCR. TCRdb recomputed calls from the multiplex PCR reads with MiXCR, one row per CDR3 protein. Of nearly 600,000 distinct CDR3 sequences detected, 13% to 15% appear once; the ten largest clones hold roughly 6.9%. The sample was blood. The receptors were gathered from a woman between 18 and 29 years old with Graves' ophthalmopathy.

This chain uses TRBV9 with TRBJ2-7; TRBD1 aligns across 7 bases. Germline-derived CDR1 and CDR2 are SGDLS and YYNGEE. With V trimmed by 4 bases and J by 2 bases, 9 bases remained unmatched. There are 15 residues in the CDR3. CDR3 sequence reads: CASSPRDSRPYEQYF. For the CDR3, the DNA is TGTGCCAGCAGCCCCCGGGACAGCCGACCCTACGAGCAGTACTTC.

J is TRBJ2-2 and V is TRBV20-1, with D unclear. The CDR3 is made up of 13 amino acids. The V end lost 4 bases, the J end lost 4 bases, and 10 bases lay between the germline ends. Germline CDR1 reads DFQATT; CDR2 reads SNEGSKA (reference sequence). CDR3 bases: TGCAGTGCTACGAAAGACGGCACCGGGGAGCTGTTTTTT. This encodes CSATKDGTGELFF.

The genes are TRBV3-1 and TRBJ2-7, with 9 bases that match TRBD1. CDR3 length: 16 amino acids. V was pared by 4 bases and J by 4 bases, with 11 bases of the junction left unmatched. The V gene's germline CDR1 is LGHDT and CDR2 YNNKEL (reference sequence). DNA of the CDR3: TGTGCCAGCAGCCGAGTTCCGACAGGGGGAATTTACGAGCAGTACTTC. This gives the protein CASSRVPTGGIYEQYF.

This rearrangement joins TRBV15 to TRBJ1-1; D is perhaps TRBD1 (5 bases). Germline V gene data show CDR1 as LNHNV and CDR2 as YYDKDF (reference sequence). Trimming pared 0 bases from V and 8 bases from J, leaving 13 bases between. This CDR3 spans 14 amino acids. CDR3 sequence reads: CATSRDLTGGEAFF. CDR3 sequence (DNA): TGTGCCACCAGCAGAGATCTAACAGGAGGGGAAGCTTTCTTT. Full variable domain (missing parts from reference TRBV15 and TRBJ1-1): DAMVIQNPRYQVTQFGKPVTLSCSQTLNHNVMYWYQQKSSQAPKLLFHYYDKDFNNEADTPDNFQSRRPNTSFCFLDIRSPGLGDTAMYLCATSRDLTGGEAFFGQGTRLTVV.

A remark on this clonotype: The junction departs from the called germline gene at one end, perhaps through a read error. The chain combines TRBV7-7 with TRBJ2-3, with 8 bases aligning to TRBD2. CDR3 length: 16 amino acids. CDR1 SSHAT and CDR2 FNYEAQ come from the germline V gene (reference sequence). The CDR3 is CASSLAPAGVVDTQYF. The CDR3 DNA follows: TGTGCTAGCAGCTTAGCCCCAGCGGGAGTGGTAGATACGCAGTATTTT.

This clonotype showed up just a few times. The rearrangement links TRBV4-1 to TRBJ1-2; no firm D call. V lost 1 base to trimming and J lost 4 bases, with 16 bases between them. Looked up from germline, CDR1 is MGHRA and CDR2 is YSYEKL. This CDR3 has 16 amino acids. In DNA, the CDR3 is TGCGCCAGCAGCCAAGCTAATACAGCGGACCCCTATGGCTACACCTTC. Protein: CASSQANTADPYGYTF.

This clonotype was counted between two and nine times. The genes are TRBV30 and TRBJ1-3; 7 bases line up with TRBD1. Germline loops: CDR1 GTSNPN, CDR2 SVGIG (reference sequence). Unmatched junction bases numbered 10, after V lost 4 bases and J lost 4 bases. This CDR3 spans 15 amino acids. The CDR3 loop reads CAWTPGTGAGNTIYF. CDR3 coding DNA: TGTGCCTGGACCCCGGGCACAGGGGCCGGAAACACCATATATTTT.

This clonotype was recorded at least ten times. This rearrangement joins TRBV29-1 to TRBJ2-3, with TRBD1 as a possible D gene (5 bases). Trimming took off 3 bases at V and 8 bases at J, with 9 bases between the two ends. The CDR3 has 11 residues. Germline V gene sequence: CDR1 SQVTM, CDR2 ANQGSEA. The CDR3 bases are TGCAGCGTTGAGGCTAGGGGTACGCAGTATTTT. This translates into CSVEARGTQYF.

This clonotype occurred a few times. CDR3 sequence (DNA): TGTGCCAGCAGCGATCCCGCAACCACAGATACGCAGTATTTT. Encoded protein: CASSDPATTDTQYF. The rearrangement uses TRBV9 and TRBJ2-3; D is unclear. CDR1 SGDLS and CDR2 YYNGEE come from the germline V gene. This CDR3 has 14 amino acids. V was trimmed by 3 bases and J by 2 bases, leaving 10 bases between them.

This clonotype was detected ten times or more. J is TRBJ2-1 and V is TRBV7-2; D is perhaps TRBD2 (5 bases). Trimming took off 5 bases at V and 4 bases at J, with 9 bases between the two ends. There are 13 residues in the CDR3. Germline assignment: CDR1 SGHTA and CDR2 FQGNSA. CDR3 bases: TGTGCCAGCAGCCCGGACTTTTACAATGAGCAGTTCTTC. Amino acid sequence: CASSPDFYNEQFF. Supplemented by reference TRBV7-2 and TRBJ2-1, the full variable domain reads GAGVSQSPSNKVTEKGKDVELRCDPISGHTALYWYRQSLGQGLEFLIYFQGNSAPDKSGLPSDRFSAERTGGSVSTLTIQRTQQEDSAVYLCASSPDFYNEQFFGPGTRLTVL.

This clonotype was seen ten or more times. This chain connects TRBV7-9 to TRBJ1-1; 7 nucleotides align to TRBD1. Germline V gene lookup returns CDR1 SEHNR and CDR2 FQNEAQ (reference sequence). The CDR3 is made up of 16 amino acids. Trimming at V came to 7 bases and at J to 3 bases, leaving 14 bases not matched to a gene. The chain's CDR3 is CASTRYQDRADTEAFF. Here the CDR3 DNA reads TGTGCCAGCACCCGATACCAAGACAGGGCCGACACTGAAGCTTTCTTT.

This chain joins TRBV20-1 and TRBJ1-2; 8 bases fit TRBD1. The CDR3 covers 16 residues. Germline assignment: CDR1 DFQATT and CDR2 SNEGSKA (reference sequence). After removal of 3 bases from V and 4 bases from J, the junction contained 13 bases not matched to a gene. The CDR3 sequence: CSARTNTGQEAYGYTF. CDR3 DNA sequence: TGCAGTGCTAGGACGAATACGGGACAGGAAGCCTATGGCTACACCTTC.

Ten or more counts support this clonotype. The CDR3 DNA reads TGTGCCAGCAGCTTATTACAACTCGCGGGGGGAGATACGCAGTATTTT. Translated: CASSLLQLAGGDTQYF. The chain uses TRBV11-1 and TRBJ2-3; 8 nucleotides align to TRBD2. From germline, CDR1 is SGHAT and CDR2 FQDESV (reference sequence). The CDR3 runs to 16 residues. V was clipped by 2 bases and J by 5 bases; unmatched bases: 9. The variable domain in full, with the rest retrieved from reference TRBV11-1 and TRBJ2-3, is EAEVAQSPRYKITEKSQAVAFWCDPISGHATLYWYRQILGQGPELLVQFQDESVVDDSQLPKDRFSAERLKGVDSTLKIQPAELGDSAMYLCASSLLQLAGGDTQYFGPGTRLTVL.

With regard to this clonotype: This clone may be a read error of a much larger clone one base away. The rearrangement links TRBV20-1 to TRBJ2-7, with 11 bases fitting TRBD2. There are 15 residues in the CDR3. Trimming took 4 bases from V and 6 from J; bases not matched to a gene: 11. The germline gives CDR1 DFQATT, CDR2 SNEGSKA (reference sequence). This CDR3 reads CSAKVPGLADLEQYF. CDR3 in DNA: TGCAGTGCTAAAGTCCCGGGACTAGCGGACCTCGAGCAGTACTTC.

This clonotype was found many times. CDR3 region: CATSDRTPPDTQYF. The CDR3, as DNA: TGTGCCACCAGTGACCGGACTCCACCCGATACGCAGTATTTT. The gene calls are TRBV24-1 and TRBJ2-3, with D perhaps TRBD2 (5 bases). The CDR3 sequence is 14 residues long. Trimming took 4 bases from V and 6 from J, leaving 13 bases between them. Germline V gene sequence: CDR1 KGHDR, CDR2 SFDVKD.

This clonotype was observed at least ten times. The chain employs TRBV20-1 and TRBJ2-7, with a possible D match to TRBD1 (5 bases). The length of the CDR3 is 14 residues. Germline V lookup: CDR1 DFQATT, CDR2 SNEGSKA (reference sequence). Trimming stripped 4 bases from V and 3 bases from J, with 16 bases between. CDR3 DNA: TGCAGTGCTACCGATAACAGGTTCCTCTACGAGCAGTACTTC. Residues: CSATDNRFLYEQYF.

This clonotype appeared many times. The rearrangement uses TRBV6-2 or TRBV6-3 and TRBJ1-5, with D possibly TRBD1 on 5 matching bases. This CDR3 comprises 16 residues. V gave up 4 bases and J gave up 3 bases, with 16 bases separating them. Germline assignment: CDR1 MNHEY and CDR2 SVGEGT. The CDR3 DNA sequence: TGTGCCAGCAGTTCCGGGGCAGGGTCACTCAATCAGCCCCAGCATTTT. Amino acids: CASSSGAGSLNQPQHF.

This clonotype came up many times. The chain combines TRBV11-2 with TRBJ2-2; TRBD1 aligns across 10 bases. Germline V gene lookup returns CDR1 SGHAT and CDR2 FQNNGV. V lost 1 base and J lost 4; bases outside the gene matches: 6. This CDR3 contains 17 residues. This CDR3 reads CASSLGSWTGGTGELFF. DNA for the CDR3: TGTGCCAGCAGCTTAGGGTCTTGGACAGGGGGCACCGGGGAGCTGTTTTTT.

This clonotype was seen many times. This chain links TRBV29-1 with TRBJ2-1, with 8 bases lining up with TRBD2. Germline V lookup: CDR1 SQVTM, CDR2 ANQGSEA. The V gene end was trimmed by 5 bases and the J gene end by 1 base; junction bases not matched to a gene: 4. This CDR3 is built from 14 residues. The CDR3 DNA is TGCAGCGTTCTGAGCGGGAGTTCCTACAATGAGCAGTTCTTC. It codes for CSVLSGSSYNEQFF.